This T cell receptor beta chain was recorded in a study of blood T cells in healthy people across ages. Study-level findings and limits: The recorded TCR beta diversity per million T cells decreased in a roughly linear manner with age.

With each sample, at least 5 micrograms of total RNA were extracted. This CDR3 contains 17 residues. Germline CDR1 is SGHTA and CDR2 is FQGTGA. Trimming stripped 2 bases from V and 6 bases from J, with 20 bases between. As concerns this clonotype: As yet, its antigen is unknown.

The authors ran a second PCR of about 6 to 11 cycles using a sample-barcoded 5' primer and a J-beta primer mix. All samples yielded 2.5 million or more CDR3-containing paired-end reads. MiXCR, applied by TCRdb to the 5' RACE reads, yields one record per CDR3 protein. The table records around 1,800,000 distinct CDR3 sequences, about two fifths of them present only once. The receptor's source is a human donor in good health. V is TRBV7-3 and J is TRBJ2-1, with a tentative D call TRBD2 (7 bases). The sample was blood. The CDR3 reads CASSLDPYREGGNEQFF. The CDR3 nucleotides are TGTGCCAGCAGCTTAGACCCCTACAGGGAGGGGGGCAATGAGCAGTTCTTC.